This note documents a single T cell receptor beta chain sequence. Profiled with immunoSEQ multiplex PCR; TCRdb holds only in-frame clones, not every one. The sample consists of 650,000 to 800,000 clones, around 89% of them appearing once. CDR3 length: 15 residues. Trimming took 5 bases from V and 3 from J, leaving 14 bases between them. In germline, CDR1 is MRHNA, CDR2 SNTAGT. This specimen belongs to a study of blood T cell repertoires in COVID-19. Study-level background: PBMCs, B-cell-depleted T cells, or T cells provided the cDNA or gDNA that made up the material.

Sequenced input: peripheral blood. The source is a woman between 18 and 29 years old with acute or convalescent COVID-19. This sequence joins TRBV6-4 and TRBJ1-5; D gene uncertain. The CDR3, as DNA: TGTGCCAGCAGTCTCCGGGTTTACGACAATCAGCCCCAGCATTTT. It specifies CASSLRVYDNQPQHF.